This entry describes one T cell receptor beta chain. The sample is drawn from a study of memory CD4+ T cells and cytomegalovirus serostatus. TCRdb keeps only in-frame clones here, not all; method: immunoSEQ multiplex PCR. The sample shows about 56,000 clones, about 80% of them seen only once. V lost 6 bases to trimming and J lost 0 bases; unmatched junction nucleotides: 7. CDR1 is SNHLY and CDR2 is FYNNEI in the germline V gene. The CDR3 totals 16 residues. Single viable CD3+CD4+CD8-CD45RO+ cells were sorted as the memory CD4+ T cells. This clonotype originated in an adult in good health and CMV-seropositive. Sequences were obtained from memory CD4+ T cells from blood. The chain carries TRBV2 and TRBJ1-5, with 8 nucleotides matching TRBD1. CDR3 nucleotides: TGTGCCAGCAGCGCTCGCACAGGGGGTAGCAATCAGCCCCAGCATTTT. It encodes CASSARTGGSNQPQHF.